These T cell receptor beta chains were read from a single sample in a study of T-cell reconstitution after alpha-beta-depleted transplantation in children. A single record per CDR3 protein comes from TCRdb applying MiXCR to the PCR reads. The sample shows about 870,000 distinct CDR3 sequences, roughly 15% of them seen only once. Sequencing was performed on PBMCs, mostly from graft donor cells, taken 360 days after TCRalphabeta/CD19-depleted stem cell transplant. The receptor set was obtained from a male patient younger than 18 who had a stem cell transplant for acute lymphoblastic leukemia, so the T cells may come from the graft donor. The CDR3 runs from the conserved cysteine through the conserved F or W. A clone size is listed for some rows: how often the clone was seen (once, few, many), or a class if it is expanded.

abundance | v_gene | CDR3aa
- | TRBV27 | CASSSYRLESDTQYF
many | TRBV2 | CASSEDGELFF
few | TRBV24-1 | CATSEVEMSGGYNEQFF
- | TRBV9 | CASSPWTSNTGELFF
- | TRBV14 | CASSQQQLQETQYF
- | TRBV6-5 | CASSYSRGRMSYGYTF
- | TRBV24-1 | CATSDAADGTGELFF
- | TRBV5-1 | CASSIDRVETQYF
many | TRBV4-1 | CASSQTGRAPTGELFF
- | TRBV11-2 | CASHQSDTQYF
many | TRBV19 | CASSYSMGNTDTQYF
- | TRBV10-3 | CAISESLPGLAAFTRYEQYF
- | TRBV6-5 | CASSYLGQGIMETQYF
few | TRBV5-5 | CASSSQDRGQGYTF
- | TRBV12-3/TRBV12-4 | CASRTYRELGEKLFF
- | TRBV11-2 | CASSFGGWNEQFF
- | TRBV7-9 | CASTQGSLFTDTQYF
- | TRBV6-1 | CASSDRQFGGNQPQHF
few | TRBV12-3/TRBV12-4 | CASSLAELAGGYNEQFF
few | TRBV5-1 | CASSPRSDPTEGYTF
- | TRBV3-1 | CASSNRDQYNEQFF
many | TRBV7-9 | CASSFGGRSSYEQYF
few | TRBV5-1 | CASSTGLTDTQYF
- | TRBV20-1 | CSASWRAVRYGNTEAFF
- | TRBV10-3 | CAISESTSYGGGRETQYF
few | TRBV12-3/TRBV12-4 | CASTRGYTEAFF
few | TRBV4-2 | CASSQDRGNSYNEQFF
- | TRBV15 | CATSRGPGYLPSGNTIYF
many | TRBV4-1 | CASSQHNTEAFF
few | TRBV5-1 | CASSLERASSTQYF
few | TRBV5-5 | CASRGTGMRENEQFF
few | TRBV11-2 | CASSFRRELRNTEAFF
few | TRBV20-1 | CRPGTSGTRSYNEQFF
- | TRBV24-1 | CATSGRFDPTGELFF
few | TRBV20-1 | CSARDGTSFKETQYF
- | TRBV10-2 | CATLLRGAETQYF
- | TRBV7-9 | CASSPTTTDTQYF
- | TRBV12-3/TRBV12-4 | CASSFGSFSKNIQYF
few | TRBV5-1 | CASSPGLASEKTQYF
- | TRBV2 | CASSSQGDETQYF